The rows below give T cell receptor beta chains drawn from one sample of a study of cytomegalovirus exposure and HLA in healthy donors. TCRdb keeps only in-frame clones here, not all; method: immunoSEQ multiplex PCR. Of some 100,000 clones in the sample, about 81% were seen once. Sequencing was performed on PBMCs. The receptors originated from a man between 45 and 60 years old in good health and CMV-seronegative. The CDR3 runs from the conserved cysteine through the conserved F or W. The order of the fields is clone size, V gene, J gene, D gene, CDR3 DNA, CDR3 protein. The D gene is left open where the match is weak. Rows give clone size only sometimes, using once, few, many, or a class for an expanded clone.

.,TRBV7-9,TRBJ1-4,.,TGTGCCAGCAGCTTAAACTCAGCGTTTAGGGAAAAACTGTTTTTT,CASSLNSAFREKLFF
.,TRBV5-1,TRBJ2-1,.,TGCGCCAGCAGCTTGGGGGACTTCTTCTACAATGAGCAGTTCTTC,CASSLGDFFYNEQFF
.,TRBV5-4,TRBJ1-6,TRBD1,TGTGCCAGCAGCTCCGGGACAGGGGGCGTCTCACCCCTCCACTTT,CASSSGTGGVSPLHF
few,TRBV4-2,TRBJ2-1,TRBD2,TGTGCCAGCAGCCGGAAGGGGGTTCTAGCGGGGGCCACCAGTTACAATGAGCAGTTCTTC,CASSRKGVLAGATSYNEQFF
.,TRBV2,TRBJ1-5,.,TGTGCCAGCAGGGTCATCGACGGGGCCCAGCATTTT,CASRVIDGAQHF
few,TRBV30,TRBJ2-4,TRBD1,TGTGCCTGGAGCTTCGGACAGGGCGGTAACATTCAGTACTTC,CAWSFGQGGNIQYF
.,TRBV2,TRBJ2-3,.,TGTGCCAGCTCCCTGAGGGATACGCAGTATTTT,CASSLRDTQYF
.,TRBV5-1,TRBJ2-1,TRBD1,TGCGCCAGCAGTTCAGGGGACAGGGCCAGCAATGAGCAGTTCTTC,CASSSGDRASNEQFF
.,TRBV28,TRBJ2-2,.,TGTGCCAGCAGTTTACTCTTTCAGGGGGGCACCGGGGAGCTGTTTTTT,CASSLLFQGGTGELFF
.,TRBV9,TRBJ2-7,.,TGTGCCAGCAGCGTGGAGGGGAGCGCCTACGAGCAGTACTTC,CASSVEGSAYEQYF
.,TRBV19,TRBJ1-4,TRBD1,TGTGCCAGTAGTATGACCGGGACAGGGTTAGGGAAACTGTTTTTT,CASSMTGTGLGKLFF
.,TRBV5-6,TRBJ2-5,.,TGTGCCAGCAGCCCTTTCTCAAATAGGGTGGGGCGGGAGACCCAGTACTTC,CASSPFSNRVGRETQYF
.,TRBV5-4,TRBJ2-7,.,TGTGCCAGCAGCTTGGGGGGCGGGGGCCCTCCCTACGAGCAGTACTTC,CASSLGGGGPPYEQYF
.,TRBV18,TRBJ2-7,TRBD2,TGTGCCAGCTCACCTAGGACTAGCGGGAGTCGCGAGCAGTACTTC,CASSPRTSGSREQYF
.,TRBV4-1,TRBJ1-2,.,TGCGCCAGCAGCGAGGCAGGGAGGGTTGGCTACACCTTC,CASSEAGRVGYTF
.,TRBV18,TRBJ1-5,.,TGTGCCAGCTCACCAGAGACAGAAAGGCCCCAGCATTTT,CASSPETERPQHF
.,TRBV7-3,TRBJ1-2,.,TGTGCCAGCAGCTTAAAGGGGCAGGGCATCGGGTCTAACTATGGCTACACCTTC,CASSLKGQGIGSNYGYTF
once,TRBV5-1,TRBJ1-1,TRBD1,TGCGCCAGCAGCTCTGCGACAGGGGCCTCGAACACTGAAGCTTTCTTT,CASSSATGASNTEAFF
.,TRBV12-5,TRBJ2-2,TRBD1,TGTGCTAGTGGTTTGGGGGCTGGGACAGTTAACACCGGGGAGCTGTTTTTT,CASGLGAGTVNTGELFF